The TCR beta chain described here comes from a study of cytomegalovirus exposure and HLA in healthy donors. The CDR3 consists of 14 residues. V lost 0 bases and J 6 bases, leaving 12 bases between the germline ends. Germline lookup yields CDR1 SGHDN and CDR2 FVKESK. The PCR employed 60 Vbeta primers together with 13 Jbeta primers. Profiled with immunoSEQ multiplex PCR; TCRdb holds only in-frame clones, not every one. Of about 200,000 clones in the sample, roughly 80% were seen once. The chain carries TRBV14 and TRBJ2-7; D is perhaps TRBD1 (5 bases). The sample comprised PBMCs. The TCR originated in a man aged 25 to 40 in good health and CMV-seronegative. CDR3 coding DNA: TGTGCCAGCAGCCAAGACAGGGTGGGGTCCGAGCAGTACTTC. Its translation: CASSQDRVGSEQYF.